Following are 29 T cell receptor beta chains from one sample sequenced in a study of cytomegalovirus exposure and HLA in healthy donors. It was with 60 Vbeta and 13 Jbeta primers that the PCR ran. Repertoires were generated with immunoSEQ multiplex PCR, while TCRdb's copy carries only in-frame clones and drops some. The sample has tens of thousands of clones, 70% to 80% seen once. Source material: PBMCs. Receptors were obtained from a woman in her 50s in good health and CMV-seropositive.

This clone was seen only a few times. The chain links TRBV6-1 to TRBJ2-3; 13 positions agree with TRBD2. Germline V gives CDR1 MNHNS, CDR2 SASEGT. The V segment lost 6 bases and the J segment 4 bases; nucleotides outside the gene matches: 4. The CDR3 spans 15 residues. Here the CDR3 DNA reads TGTGCCAGCAGAAAACTAGCGGGGGGGCCAGATACGCAGTATTTT. It encodes CASRKLAGGPDTQYF.

The chain joins TRBV6-1 to TRBJ2-7, with 7 bases aligning to TRBD1. CDR3 size: 13 residues. J was trimmed by 2 bases and V by 6 bases; bases with no gene match: 4. Per the germline V gene, CDR1 is MNHNS and CDR2 is SASEGT. Here the CDR3 reads CASRDDRAYEQYV. The CDR3 DNA is TGTGCCAGCAGGGATGACAGGGCCTACGAGCAGTACGTC.

The J gene is TRBJ2-7, the V gene TRBV28; a possible D gene is TRBD1 (5 bases). The germline V and J ends were trimmed by 5 bases and 4 bases, with 12 bases remaining between them. The CDR3 contains 13 residues. Germline CDR1 MDHEN, CDR2 SYDVKM. The CDR3 region is CASSPGLVYEQYV. The CDR3 bases are TGTGCCAGCAGTCCAGGGTTGGTGTACGAGCAGTACGTC.

The chain uses TRBV18 and TRBJ2-1; 10 bases align to TRBD2. After removal of 2 bases from V and 5 bases from J, the junction contained 6 bases not matched to a gene. Germline V gene sequence: CDR1 KGHSH, CDR2 LQKENI. This CDR3 is 16 amino acids long. This chain's CDR3 is CASSPSSSGRNNEQFF. The CDR3 bases are TGTGCCAGCTCACCATCGTCTAGCGGGAGAAACAATGAGCAGTTCTTC.

The V and J genes are TRBV7-2 and TRBJ1-6; a weak D match, TRBD1 (5 bases). Trimming stripped 6 bases from V and 5 bases from J, with 14 bases between. The germline V gene has CDR1 SGHTA and CDR2 FQGNSA. The CDR3 contains 15 residues. CDR3 amino acids: CASSRRQINNSPLHF. The CDR3 DNA reads as TGTGCCAGCAGTAGGCGACAGATAAATAATTCACCCCTCCACTTT. Together with reference TRBV7-2 and TRBJ1-6, the CDR3 gives the full variable domain: GAGVSQSPSNKVTEKGKDVELRCDPISGHTALYWYRQSLGQGLEFLIYFQGNSAPDKSGLPSDRFSAERTGGSVSTLTIQRTQQEDSAVYLCASSRRQINNSPLHFGNGTRLTVT.

This clone came up once. J is TRBJ2-7 and V is TRBV6-5, with 10 bases matching TRBD1. CDR3 size: 16 residues. Germline trimming cut 4 bases from V and 6 bases from J; bases unmatched to any gene: 12. Germline CDR1 MNHEY, CDR2 SVGAGI. CDR3 residues: CASSLRRQGALVEQYF. Here the CDR3 DNA reads TGTGCCAGCAGTTTACGGAGACAGGGGGCCTTGGTCGAGCAGTACTTC.

This sequence joins TRBV7-3 and TRBJ2-7; 9 positions agree with TRBD1. The junction had 6 bases not matched to a gene; V was cut back by 0 bases and J by 6 bases. CDR1 and CDR2 from the germline V gene are SGHTA and FQGTGA. The CDR3 extends over 15 amino acids. CDR3 protein: CASSLTRQGDSEQYV. The CDR3 DNA follows: TGTGCCAGCAGCTTAACGAGACAGGGGGATTCCGAGCAGTACGTC.

The chain links TRBV7-9 to TRBJ2-3; 11 nucleotides align to TRBD2. V shed 5 bases, J shed 6 bases, and the junction held 13 bases outside the gene matches. This CDR3 comprises 17 residues. Looked up from germline, CDR1 is SEHNR and CDR2 is FQNEAQ (reference sequence). This CDR3 is CASSPGLAVGRRDTQYF. Here the CDR3 DNA reads TGTGCCAGCAGCCCGGGACTAGCGGTGGGGAGGAGGGATACGCAGTATTTT.

The chain uses TRBV5-1 and TRBJ2-7; 8 bases map to TRBD1. Per the germline V gene, CDR1 is SGHRS and CDR2 is YFSETQ. The CDR3 covers 14 residues. Trimming removed 5 bases from V and 2 bases from J; junction bases left unmatched: 6. CDR3 in DNA: TGCGCCAGCAGAACCGGGACAGGCGCCTACGAGCAGTACTTC. It encodes CASRTGTGAYEQYF.

In its sample, this clone was seen once. The chain uses TRBV18 and TRBJ1-1; 8 bases align to TRBD1. The CDR3 has 15 residues. The V segment lost 4 bases and the J segment 5 bases; nucleotides outside the gene matches: 9. CDR1 and CDR2 from the germline V gene are KGHSH and LQKENI. CDR3 sequence (DNA): TGTGCCAGCTCACTTCCCGACAGGGGTCGGACTGAAGCTTTCTTT. Its protein product is CASSLPDRGRTEAFF.

The chain recombines TRBV9 with TRBJ1-1, with D possibly TRBD1 on 5 matching bases. Trimming stripped 0 bases from V and 4 bases from J, with 13 bases between. In germline, CDR1 is SGDLS, CDR2 YYNGEE. The CDR3 consists of 15 residues. The CDR3 DNA follows: TGTGCCAGCAGCGTAGGGGTCAGGGAGGGCACTGAAGCTTTCTTT. Translating gives CASSVGVREGTEAFF. Supplemented by reference TRBV9 and TRBJ1-1, the full variable domain reads DSGVTQTPKHLITATGQRVTLRCSPRSGDLSVYWYQQSLDQGLQFLIQYYNGEERAKGNILERFSAQQFPDLHSELNLSSLELGDSALYFCASSVGVREGTEAFFGQGTRLTVV.

V is TRBV7-9 and J is TRBJ2-7; a weak D match, TRBD1 (7 bases). From germline, CDR1 is SEHNR and CDR2 FQNEAQ (reference sequence). The length of the CDR3 is 15 residues. Trimming removed 4 bases from V and 2 bases from J, with 15 bases in between. CDR3 residues: CASSSPEGATYEQYV. The CDR3 DNA reads TGTGCCAGCAGCTCACCGGAGGGGGCGACCTACGAGCAGTACGTC.

A single count supports this clone. The J gene is TRBJ1-6, the V gene TRBV5-6; 12 nucleotides line up with TRBD1. This CDR3 has 16 residues. Germline V lookup: CDR1 SGHDT, CDR2 YYEEEE. The V and J ends lost 4 bases and 5 bases, in that order; junction bases with no gene match: 4. As DNA, the CDR3 is TGTGCCAGCAGCAGGGACAGGGGGCTTGATAATTCACCCCTCCACTTT. Translated, it gives CASSRDRGLDNSPLHF.

This chain links TRBV13 with TRBJ2-3; weak D call: TRBD2 (5 bases). V dropped 5 bases and J dropped 1 base, with 13 bases sitting between them. There are 15 residues in the CDR3. Germline V gene lookup returns CDR1 PRHDT and CDR2 FYEKMQ (reference sequence). CDR3 region: CASSPERRGTDTQYF. The CDR3 DNA reads TGTGCCAGCAGCCCAGAGAGGCGGGGCACAGATACGCAGTATTTT. Full variable domain (rest looked up from reference TRBV13 and TRBJ2-3): AAGVIQSPRHLIKEKRETATLKCYPIPRHDTVYWYQQGPGQDPQFLISFYEKMQSDKGSIPDRFSAQQFSDYHSELNMSSLELGDSALYFCASSPERRGTDTQYFGPGTRLTVL.

The chain has TRBV7-9 and TRBJ2-1, with 9 bases aligning to TRBD1. V was pared by 5 bases and J by 6 bases, with 17 bases of the junction left unmatched. The germline CDR1 and CDR2 sequences are SEHNR and FQNEAQ (reference sequence). The length of the CDR3 is 18 residues. The CDR3 nucleotides read TGTGCCAGCAGCGGGAAGCTTGATCGGGACAGGGAAATCAATGAGCAGTTCTTC. Its translation is CASSGKLDRDREINEQFF.

The chain employs TRBV2 and TRBJ2-7; D is uncertain. This CDR3 is built from 14 residues. The V gene's germline CDR1 is SNHLY and CDR2 FYNNEI. The V end lost 1 base, the J end lost 0 bases, and 7 bases lay between the germline ends. The CDR3 coding sequence is TGTGCCAGCAGTGAAGGCGGAAGCTCCTACGAGCAGTACTTC. Protein sequence: CASSEGGSSYEQYF. Together with reference TRBV2 and TRBJ2-7, the CDR3 gives the full variable domain: EPEVTQTPSHQVTQMGQEVILRCVPISNHLYFYWYRQILGQKVEFLVSFYNNEISEKSEIFDDQFSVERPDGSNFTLKIRSTKLEDSAMYFCASSEGGSSYEQYFGPGTRLTVT.

The V call is TRBV2, the J call TRBJ2-4, with 7 bases identical to TRBD1. Germline CDR1 and CDR2: SNHLY and FYNNEI. The CDR3 has 15 amino acids. V was pared by 5 bases and J by 0 bases, with 4 bases of the junction left unmatched. The CDR3 loop reads CASSPDRLAKNIQYF. The CDR3 bases are TGTGCCAGCAGTCCGGACAGGTTAGCCAAAAACATTCAGTACTTC. The entire variable domain, with the rest obtained from reference TRBV2 and TRBJ2-4, is as follows: EPEVTQTPSHQVTQMGQEVILRCVPISNHLYFYWYRQILGQKVEFLVSFYNNEISEKSEIFDDQFSVERPDGSNFTLKIRSTKLEDSAMYFCASSPDRLAKNIQYFGAGTRLSVL.

The V call is TRBV13, the J call TRBJ2-1; TRBD2 matches 13 bases. The germline gives CDR1 PRHDT, CDR2 FYEKMQ (reference sequence). Trimming took 5 bases from V and 8 from J; bases not matched to a gene: 6. The CDR3 is made up of 15 amino acids. CDR3 amino acids: CASSLLAGGPDEQFF. CDR3 sequence (DNA): TGTGCCAGCAGCCTACTAGCGGGAGGGCCCGATGAGCAGTTCTTC.

This CDR3 reads CAITDRMGMNTEAFF. The DNA of the CDR3 is TGTGCCATTACCGACAGGATGGGAATGAACACTGAAGCTTTCTTT. This sequence joins TRBV19 and TRBJ1-1; D may be TRBD1 (6 bases). The CDR3 has 15 residues. Per germline, CDR1 LNHDA and CDR2 SQIVND (reference sequence). Deletions cut 10 bases from V and 0 bases from J, with 18 bases between.

The V and J genes are TRBV27 and TRBJ2-1; TRBD1 matches at 8 bases. J gave up 4 bases and V 4 bases, and 12 bases lay outside the gene matches. CDR1 and CDR2 (germline): MNHEY, SMNVEV (reference sequence). There are 17 residues in the CDR3. The CDR3 loop is CASSSAIRGRGYNEQFF. The CDR3 nucleotides are TGTGCCAGCAGTTCCGCGATCAGGGGGCGCGGTTACAATGAGCAGTTCTTC.

V and J are TRBV11-3 and TRBJ2-7; D might be TRBD2 (5 bases). The germline CDR1 and CDR2 sequences are SGHNT and YENEEA. Trimming pared 5 bases from V and 5 bases from J, leaving 13 bases between. The CDR3 totals 13 residues. DNA for the CDR3: TGTGCCAGCAGCCTAGCCGGGAAGGACGAGCAGTACTTC. Encoded protein: CASSLAGKDEQYF.

The gene calls are TRBV9 and TRBJ2-3, with D perhaps matching TRBD2 (6 bases). Trimming stripped 4 bases from V and 5 bases from J, with 14 bases between. Germline V lookup: CDR1 SGDLS, CDR2 YYNGEE. The CDR3 is 14 residues long. The CDR3 protein is CASSTRLVGDTQYF. DNA of the CDR3: TGTGCCAGCAGCACCCGACTAGTAGGAGATACGCAGTATTTT.

The rearrangement uses TRBV6-1 and TRBJ1-2; TRBD1 aligns across 7 bases. Trimming cost V 4 bases and J 5 bases; bases outside gene matches: 16. The CDR3 spans 17 residues. Germline lookup yields CDR1 MNHNS and CDR2 SASEGT. The CDR3 bases are TGTGCCAGCAGTGGACTGTTCCGGCAGGGGGATCGGTATGGCTACACCTTC. It translates to CASSGLFRQGDRYGYTF.

This clone was detected a few times. The rearrangement uses TRBV7-8 and TRBJ1-2; D is unresolved. CDR3 length: 20 amino acids. CDR1 SGHVS and CDR2 FQNEAQ come from the germline V gene. The V gene lost 3 bases and the J gene lost 0 bases, with 26 bases spanning the gap. The CDR3, as DNA: TGTGCCAGCAGCTTTGAGTCGTGGGCGGAGGACCCTTTAACTAACTATGGCTACACCTTC. Residues: CASSFESWAEDPLTNYGYTF.

The CDR3 is CAWSEGTGWEKLFF. The CDR3 DNA reads TGTGCCTGGAGTGAAGGGACAGGGTGGGAAAAACTGTTTTTT. The J gene is TRBJ1-4, the V gene TRBV30; 9 bases align to TRBD1. Germline CDR1 is GTSNPN and CDR2 is SVGIG (reference sequence). J gave up 8 bases and V 1 base, and 5 bases lay outside the gene matches. This CDR3 contains 14 residues. The variable domain in full, completed from reference TRBV30 and TRBJ1-4, reads SQTIHQWPATLVQPVGSPLSLECTVEGTSNPNLYWYRQAAGRGLQLLFYSVGIGQISSEVPQNLSASRPQDRQFILSSKKLLLSDSGFYLCAWSEGTGWEKLFFGSGTQLSVL.

This clone was detected only a few times. V is TRBV5-8 and J is TRBJ1-1; D perhaps matches TRBD1 (6 bases). The CDR3 is 14 residues long. V was shortened by 9 bases and J by 2 bases, with 17 bases between the two germline ends. Germline V gives CDR1 SGHTS, CDR2 YDEGEE. In nucleotides, the CDR3 is TGTGCCATCTTCGCCGGACAGCTAAACACTGAAGCTTTCTTT. This encodes CAIFAGQLNTEAFF.

This clone has a handful of counts. Here the CDR3 DNA reads TGTGCCAGCAGATGGGACAGAACCTACGAGCAGTACGTC. Amino acids: CASRWDRTYEQYV. V usage is TRBV27 and J usage is TRBJ2-7; 7 nucleotides match TRBD1. With V trimmed by 6 bases and J by 2 bases, 4 bases remained unmatched. Germline CDR1 MNHEY, CDR2 SMNVEV (reference sequence). CDR3 length: 13 residues.

This chain connects TRBV6-5 to TRBJ1-4, with a possible D match to TRBD1 (5 bases). The germline gives CDR1 MNHEY, CDR2 SVGAGI. Trimming pared 0 bases from V and 7 bases from J, leaving 12 bases between. The CDR3 loop spans 15 amino acids. The CDR3 loop is CASSYSSGRVEKLFF. CDR3 sequence (DNA): TGTGCCAGCAGTTACTCTTCAGGGAGGGTTGAAAAACTGTTTTTT.

The chain combines TRBV9 with TRBJ1-1; tentatively, D is TRBD1 (5 bases). CDR3 size: 13 residues. Germline V lookup: CDR1 SGDLS, CDR2 YYNGEE. The ends were cut back, 1 base at V and 5 bases at J, with 9 bases in the middle. Here the CDR3 reads CASSVMGGTEAFF. The CDR3 bases are TGTGCCAGCAGCGTAATGGGGGGGACTGAAGCTTTCTTT.